The present T cell receptor (beta chain) was sequenced within a study of T cell clonality in common variable immunodeficiency. Regarding the study as a whole: In common variable immunodeficiency, TCR beta chains reportedly carried fewer deletions and N-nucleotide insertions.

The CDR3 extends over 13 amino acids. CDR1 is SGHNT, CDR2 YYREEE, per germline (reference sequence). V lost 1 base and J lost 4, with 8 bases in between. This clone was found many times. The antigen is undetermined. The CDR3 is cut off 3 residues early in the read; its end comes from the germline J gene. Method: immunoSEQ multiplex PCR; TCRdb's copy keeps in-frame clones and lacks some. The repertoire yields 32,000 or so clones, none seen only once; the top ten contain around 6.1%. The receptor was isolated from a human donor with common variable immunodeficiency. Sequenced sample: peripheral blood mononuclear cells. The chain joins TRBV5-4 to TRBJ2-5, with D maybe TRBD2 (5 bases). CDR3 DNA, as far as it was read: TGTGCCAGCAGCTTGAACGGGGTAGAGACC. Its protein product is CASSLNGVET. From start to end, the CDR3 is CASSLNGVETQYF.